The TCR beta chain under discussion was sequenced for a study of T-cell memory formation after mild COVID-19. Notes on the study in general: Nothing showed for sure that second-wave clones peaking on day 37 were SARS-CoV-2 specific. Later expanders leaned toward CD4+, whereas clones contracting from day 15 to 85 were balanced CD4/CD8.

Germline V lookup: CDR1 SGHTA, CDR2 FQGNSA. The V and J ends lost 5 bases and 2 bases respectively, with 7 bases between them. CDR3 length: 12 residues. In regard to this clonotype: Antigen specificity is unknown.

TCR alpha and TCR beta cDNA libraries carrying sample barcodes and UMIs came from 5'RACE with constant-segment primers. TCRdb used MiXCR to reprocess the 5' RACE reads, holding one entry per CDR3 protein. The sample includes under 250,000 distinct CDR3 sequences, roughly 15% of them seen just once. The receptor comes from an adult woman who had mild COVID-19 (a few samples of this study predate the infection). Cell type and time point are not known. The sample was PBMCs or a T cell subset sorted from them (not recorded which). The chain joins TRBV7-2 to TRBJ2-7; D not resolved. The CDR3: CASSQTAYEQYF. CDR3 DNA sequence: TGTGCCAGCAGCCAAACCGCCTACGAGCAGTACTTC.